The entry below describes one T cell receptor beta chain. The CDR3 is made up of 15 amino acids. J lost 2 bases, V lost 4 bases, and 2 bases had no gene match. Germline CDR1 and CDR2: LGHNA and YNFKEQ. These data come from a study of blood T cell repertoires in COVID-19. Sequenced by immunoSEQ multiplex PCR; TCRdb stores in-frame clones only, minus some. This sample has over 50,000 clones, with 70% to 90% found just once. Sequenced: peripheral blood. This TCR was sampled from a human donor in a cohort sampled during active COVID-19. The chain is built from TRBV4-2 and TRBJ2-6; 7 nucleotides line up with TRBD1. CDR3 loop: CASSRQGTGANVLTF. The CDR3 region has the DNA TGTGCCAGCAGCCGACAGGGAACTGGGGCCAACGTCCTGACTTTC.